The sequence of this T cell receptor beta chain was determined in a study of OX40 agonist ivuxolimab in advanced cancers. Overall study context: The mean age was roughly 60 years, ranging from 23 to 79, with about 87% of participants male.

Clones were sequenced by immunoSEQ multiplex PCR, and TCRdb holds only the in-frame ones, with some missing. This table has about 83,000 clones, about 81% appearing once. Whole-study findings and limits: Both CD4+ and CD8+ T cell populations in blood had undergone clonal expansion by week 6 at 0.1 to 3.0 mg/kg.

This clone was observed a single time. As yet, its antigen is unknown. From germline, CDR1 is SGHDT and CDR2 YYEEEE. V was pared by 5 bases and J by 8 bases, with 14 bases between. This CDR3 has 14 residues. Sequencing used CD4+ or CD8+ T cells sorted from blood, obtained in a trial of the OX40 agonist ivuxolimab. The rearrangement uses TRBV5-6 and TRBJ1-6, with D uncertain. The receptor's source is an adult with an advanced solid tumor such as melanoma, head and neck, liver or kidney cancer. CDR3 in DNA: TGTGCCAGCAGATCGTGGGGAAGGGATTCACCCCTCCACTTT. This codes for CASRSWGRDSPLHF.